Given below is one TCR beta chain in context. Its antigen is not known. Study-wide results and caveats: Tumor memory CD4+ T cell TCR gene usage clustered with blood and lymph node memory CD4+ cells and lymph node naive CD4+ cells. The larger-cohort validation was restricted to a single TCR beta V-J rearrangement rather than whole repertoires. Tumor Treg TCRs overlapped most with tumor naive CD4+ cells.

Trimming took off 2 bases at V and 8 bases at J, with 19 bases between the two ends. The CDR3 contains 15 residues. CDR1 and CDR2 (germline): SGHRS, YFSETQ. One entry per CDR3 protein results from TCRdb running MiXCR on the 5' RACE reads. The table includes about 40,000 distinct CDR3 sequences, 15% to 20% detected once. Specimen: naive CD4+ T cells sorted from a lymph node. The subset here: naive CD4+ T cells, CD4+CD45RA+CD25-. The chain uses TRBV5-1 and TRBJ1-2; maybe TRBD1 (5 bases). This TCR derives from a female donor with breast cancer. CDR3 region: CASSFTTRAEGGYTF. The CDR3 bases are TGCGCCAGCAGCTTCACGACCCGCGCCGAGGGGGGCTACACCTTC.